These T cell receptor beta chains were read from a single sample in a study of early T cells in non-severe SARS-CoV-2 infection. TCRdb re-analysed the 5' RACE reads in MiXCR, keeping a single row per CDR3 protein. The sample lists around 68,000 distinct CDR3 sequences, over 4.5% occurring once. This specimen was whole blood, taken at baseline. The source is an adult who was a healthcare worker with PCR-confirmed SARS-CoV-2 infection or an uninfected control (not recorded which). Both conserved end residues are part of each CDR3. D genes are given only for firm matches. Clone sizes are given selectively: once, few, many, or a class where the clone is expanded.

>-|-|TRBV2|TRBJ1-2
CASSVSNYGYTF
TGTGCCAGCAGTGTAAGCAACTATGGCTACACCTTC
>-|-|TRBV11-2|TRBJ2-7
CASSLDITGEQYF
TGTGCCAGCAGCTTAGATATTACGGGGGAGCAGTACTTC
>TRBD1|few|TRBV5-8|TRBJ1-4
CASSRDSYNEKLFF
TGTGCCAGCAGCCGGGACAGCTATAATGAAAAACTGTTTTTT
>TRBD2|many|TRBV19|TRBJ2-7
CASSIGGSEQYF
TGTGCCAGTAGTATCGGGGGGAGCGAGCAGTACTTC
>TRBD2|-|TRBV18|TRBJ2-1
CASSPPASGSKDEQFF
TGTGCCAGCTCACCACCGGCTAGCGGGAGTAAGGATGAGCAGTTCTTC
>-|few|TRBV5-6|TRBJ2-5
CASSLSGGQETQYF
TGTGCCAGCAGCCTCTCGGGTGGCCAAGAGACCCAGTACTTC
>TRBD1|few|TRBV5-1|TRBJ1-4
CASSLDRGNEKLFF
TGCGCCAGCAGCTTGGACAGGGGAAATGAAAAACTGTTTTTT
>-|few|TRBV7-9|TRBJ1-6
CASSFLGPLHF
TGTGCCAGCAGCTTTCTCGGACCCCTCCACTTT
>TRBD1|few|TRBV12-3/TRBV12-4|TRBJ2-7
CASSSEGADEQYF
TGTGCCAGCAGTTCCGAGGGGGCGGACGAGCAGTACTTC
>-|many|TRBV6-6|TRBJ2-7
CASSYALEQYF
TGTGCCAGCAGTTACGCCCTCGAGCAGTACTTC
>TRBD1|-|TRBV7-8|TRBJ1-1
CASSFPTGIAEAFF
TGTGCCAGCAGCTTCCCGACAGGGATTGCTGAAGCTTTCTTT
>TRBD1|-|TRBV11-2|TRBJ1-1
CASSTRTGETEAFF
TGTGCCAGCAGCACTCGGACAGGGGAGACTGAAGCTTTCTTT
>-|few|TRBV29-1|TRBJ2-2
CSVGRGVAAGELFF
TGCAGCGTAGGCAGGGGAGTGGCGGCCGGGGAGCTGTTTTTT
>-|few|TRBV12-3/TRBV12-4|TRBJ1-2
CASSFRLVHGYTF
TGTGCCAGCAGTTTTCGGTTGGTGCATGGCTACACCTTC
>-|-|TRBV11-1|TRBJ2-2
CASSLKDRNTGELFF
TGTGCCAGCAGCTTGAAGGACAGGAACACCGGGGAGCTGTTTTTT